This entry concerns a single T cell receptor (beta chain). Its antigen specificity is not known. No base quality information exists; no much larger clone differs at one position. The data stem from a study of control samples from healthy donors and cancer patients (dated by TCRdb to about 2020). The CDR3 has 13 amino acids, counting the end cysteine and phenylalanine. The entry retains the CDR3 DNA only, 39 bases that are in frame from base 1. V loses 6 bases at its end and J loses 4 bases; junction bases beyond the gene matches: 4. In the germline V gene, CDR1 corresponds to SNHLY and CDR2 to FYNNEI. Library preparation was by the immunoSEQ multiplex PCR assay. What TCRdb holds here is the immuneACCESS table cut down to in-frame rearrangements. Part of the clones is not present; checked against another copy, under half of the missing clones reflect an unresolved V gene, and the others are unexplained. Here the sample has about 130,000 clones; 75% to 95% occur a single time. In total, the top ten clones hold 2% to 2.5% of the sample.

The rearrangement joined TRBV2 to TRBJ1-2; the junction holds 8 bases that match TRBD1. The specimen was blood. The receptor was derived from a man aged 18 to 29 in good health. The CDR3 in this case is CASRVGQGYGYTF. The DNA sequence is TGTGCCAGCAGGGTCGGACAGGGCTATGGCTACACCTTC.